The 8 T cell receptor beta chains below were found in one sample sequenced in a study of long-term antiretroviral therapy in people with HIV (dated by TCRdb to 2021 to 2024). Sequencing of the TRB variable region was done with the immunoSEQ hsTCRB v3.0 assay at survey level resolution. TCRdb's version of the immuneACCESS table is confined to in-frame rearrangements and falls short of the full clone set. An unresolved V gene accounts for under half of the shortfall where checked; the remainder is of unknown origin. The sample table records 20,000 to 25,000 clones; 88% of these occur just once. Together, the top ten hold just under 6.5% of the sample. The specimen was unsorted PBMCs, collected 0.6 years after starting antiretroviral therapy. The receptors shown here come from a man aged 60 to 75 with HIV.

J is TRBJ1-3 and V is TRBV5-1; D gene ambiguous. The CDR3 length is 16 residues. Trimming pared 7 bases from V and 1 base from J, leaving 18 bases between. CDR1 is SGHRS, CDR2 YFSETQ, per germline. The CDR3 nucleotides read TGCGCCAGCGCAATATCCTGGGTCGAGTCTGGAAACACCATATATTTT. Translating gives CASAISWVESGNTIYF.

The V call is TRBV6-6, the J call TRBJ2-3; unclear D gene. There are 11 residues in the CDR3. The V and J ends lost 8 bases and 6 bases respectively, with 9 bases between them. Germline loops: CDR1 MNHNY, CDR2 SVGAGI (reference sequence). The CDR3 sequence is CASGISDTQYF. The CDR3 DNA follows: TGTGCCAGCGGGATTAGCGATACGCAGTATTTT.

This clone was found once. V usage is TRBV2 and J usage is TRBJ2-5; 15 bases fit TRBD2. The CDR3 contains 15 residues. V was clipped by 7 bases and J by 5 bases; unmatched bases: 5. Germline loops: CDR1 SNHLY, CDR2 FYNNEI. CDR3 sequence reads: CASTRTSGRGETQYF. DNA of the CDR3: TGTGCCAGCACCCGGACTAGCGGGAGGGGGGAGACCCAGTACTTC.

The V gene is TRBV29-1, the J gene TRBJ1-3; 7 bases fit TRBD1. Germline CDR1 SQVTM, CDR2 ANQGSEA. V shed 6 bases, J shed 1 base, and the junction held 6 bases outside the gene matches. The CDR3 is made up of 14 amino acids. The chain's CDR3 is CSVGEQGSGNTIYF. The DNA for the CDR3 is TGCAGCGTGGGTGAACAGGGGTCTGGAAACACCATATATTTT.

The chain carries TRBV18 and TRBJ1-4; 10 nucleotides line up with TRBD1. This CDR3 spans 14 amino acids. V dropped 8 bases and J dropped 7; count of bases not matched to a gene: 7. Germline CDR1 is KGHSH and CDR2 is LQKENI. In nucleotides, the CDR3 is TGTGCCAGCACGACTGACAGGGGGCCTGAAAAACTGTTTTTT. Amino acids: CASTTDRGPEKLFF.

The V gene is TRBV11-2, the J gene TRBJ1-3; the D is unclear. The V end lost 3 bases, the J end lost 5 bases, and 5 bases lay between the germline ends. The CDR3 spans 12 residues. Germline loops: CDR1 SGHAT, CDR2 FQNNGV. This chain's CDR3 is CASSFGRNTIYF. For the CDR3, the DNA is TGTGCCAGCAGCTTTGGTAGAAACACCATATATTTT.

The chain uses TRBV5-4 and TRBJ2-4; 12 bases fit TRBD2. CDR3 size: 16 residues. Germline loops: CDR1 SGHNT, CDR2 YYREEE (reference sequence). V gave up 5 bases and J gave up 4 bases; unmatched junction bases: 7. CDR3 in DNA: TGTGCCAGCAGGACGCTAGCGGGGGGGAAAAAAAACATTCAGTACTTC. Translating it yields CASRTLAGGKKNIQYF. The complete variable domain, with remaining parts taken from reference TRBV5-4 and TRBJ2-4, reads ETGVTQSPTHLIKTRGQQVTLRCSSQSGHNTVSWYQQALGQGPQFIFQYYREEENGRGNFPPRFSGLQFPNYSSELNVNALELDDSALYLCASRTLAGGKKNIQYFGAGTRLSVL.

Only a few counts were recorded for this clone. The chain links TRBV7-9 to TRBJ1-5; D gene unclear. The germline V and J ends were trimmed by 1 base and 4 bases, with 5 bases remaining between them. This CDR3 spans 13 amino acids. CDR1 SEHNR and CDR2 FQNEAQ come from the germline V gene (reference sequence). The CDR3 bases are TGTGCCAGCAGCTTAGACGGGAATCAGCCCCAGCATTTT. It is translated as CASSLDGNQPQHF.